The TCR beta chain described here comes from a study of naive and memory T cell subsets (dated by TCRdb to about 2017). For the wider study: The study applied an open-source, UMI-based TCR alpha and beta sequencing pipeline to sorted naive and memory peripheral blood T cell subsets. Complete agreement was observed between the functional CMV T cell responses and the IgG serology results. RNA was DNase-treated and reverse transcribed with TCR constant-region primers, mostly using SuperScript III.

From the second PCR step onward, the TCR alpha chain libraries and the TCR beta chain libraries were amplified separately. To determine each donor's CMV status, fresh PBMCs were stimulated overnight with CMV viral lysate, and IFNgamma production from CD4+ T cells was then assessed. Miltenyi beads were used first to positively select CD4 T cells, and CD8 T cells were then positively selected from the CD4-negative fraction. Cells stained for CD3, CD4, CD8, CD45RA, CD27 and a live/dead dye were sorted on a BD Aria II into four subsets by CD45RA and CD27. Blood came from a few healthy volunteers, each fractionated into CD4 and CD8 T cells and then into four differentiation subsets. Roughly 120 ml of peripheral blood was collected from each donor, and PBMC were isolated from the blood using Ficoll-Paque PLUS density-gradient centrifugation. After sorting, cells were lysed in RLT buffer, RNA was extracted using a Qiagen RNeasy kit, and the extracted RNA was stored at -80 degrees C.

With respect to this clonotype: The antigen it binds to is not known. No base-level quality is on record; no much larger clone is a single base apart.

Trimming takes 0 bases from V and 1 base from J, and the germline ends sit 8 bases apart. The CDR3, cysteine through phenylalanine, is 15 amino acids long. The entry retains the CDR3 DNA only, 45 bases that are in frame from base 1. Libraries were constructed by UMI-ligation and nested PCR. The beta constant-region primer was an equimolar mix of two oligonucleotides covering both TRBC1 and TRBC2. The ligated cDNA went through four rounds of PCR with nested alpha and beta constant-region primers together with the SP2 primer. A single-stranded oligonucleotide carrying the SP2 primer and a 12-nucleotide UMI was ligated to the 3' end of the cDNA by T4 RNA ligase 1. Incubation of the ligation reaction was carried out at 16 degrees C for about 19-25 hours. PCR2 was usually performed as a SYBR Green qPCR and halted at a preset threshold so that over-amplification would not occur. Agencourt AMPure XP magnetic beads were used for all purifications after the first. Libraries were quantified by Qubit and checked on a TapeStation, with a main peak expected near 650 bp. The pooled libraries were sequenced on an Illumina MiSeq using v2 2x251 paired-end kits, which usually yielded 1-2 million reads per sample. Each sample was pooled at about 4.3 nM, and roughly 4.5-7% PhiX was included to help cluster recognition. Per the original workflow: V and J genes were assigned to Demultiplexor-processed FASTQ reads by Decombinator through tag matching, with a single base-pair mismatch being allowed. UMIs were used by Collapsinator to correct both sequencing errors and frequency errors arising from PCR heterogeneity. TCRs were translated and CDR3s were extracted from the conserved cysteine to the FGXG phenylalanine by CDR3Translator, with non-productive sequences being flagged. Gini, Shannon entropy and inverse Simpson indices were calculated on repertoires that had been subsampled to equal numbers of UMI-defined TCRs. Within the linear range, a power law was fitted by maximum likelihood to the distributions of clonotype abundance. On one naive CD8 sample, the pipeline and MIGEC gave similar UMI counts, unique TCR numbers and clonal distributions. One analysis removed from the naive repertoire any naive TCRs that were also present in any memory subset from the same donor. The repertoires were searched for about 7,300 CMV-associated CDR3 sequences that had been compiled from VDJdb and a published dataset. TCRdb itself trimmed the public reads at Q25 with fastp, ran MiXCR and retained productive beta chains. One record per CDR3 amino acid sequence lists the most common genes and DNA. V and J calls and clone size were set by TCRdb, not the authors. The sample records under 150,000 distinct CDR3 sequences, more than 15% of which are singletons. In total, the top ten clones hold around 0.63% of the sample.

What the work shows at the level of the full study, not this receptor alone: Gini index rose and Shannon and inverse Simpson diversity fell from naive through CM, EM and EMRA in both CD4 and CD8 cells. A power law was followed by TCR abundance, with an exponent that differed between naive and memory subsets but was consistent across the three individuals. Single alpha or beta chain sequences, rather than paired alpha/beta receptors, were used to define clonotypes. RNA-based TCR counts may be influenced by expression changes linked to T cell activation and differentiation. After error correction, only a single occurrence was seen for over 95% of naive TCR sequences, so much steeper abundance distributions were produced than in memory subsets. The repertoire findings for the naive and memory subsets could not be validated against a ground truth because none was available. A few larger clonotypes were present in naive repertoires, especially CD8 naive repertoires, and these clonotypes were possibly memory cells re-expressing CD45RA.

The V gene is TRBV23-1 and the J gene is TRBJ2-3; the D gene remains uncertain. TRBV23-1 has ORF status, its function being uncertain. Sequenced: naive CD8+ T cells from blood. The label giving this sample's cell subset or site can be read as: naive T cells, CD45RA high CD27+. This receptor was obtained from a human donor in good health. The nucleotide sequence reads as follows: TGCGCCAGCAGTCAATCTTGGCAGGGCACAGATACGCAGTATTTT. This is translated as CASSQSWQGTDTQYF.